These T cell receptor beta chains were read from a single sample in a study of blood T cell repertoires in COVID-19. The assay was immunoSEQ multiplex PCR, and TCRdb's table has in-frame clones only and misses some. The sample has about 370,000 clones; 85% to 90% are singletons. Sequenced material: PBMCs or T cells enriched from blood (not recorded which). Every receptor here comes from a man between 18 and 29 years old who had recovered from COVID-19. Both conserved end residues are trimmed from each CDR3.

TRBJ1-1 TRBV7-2 ASSLAGRGNTEAF
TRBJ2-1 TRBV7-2 ASSFDRGGVNEQF
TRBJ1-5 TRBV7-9 ASSLGASNQPQH
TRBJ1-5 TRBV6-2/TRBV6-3 ASSPRGQGSNQPQH
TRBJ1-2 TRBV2 ASSASDGYT
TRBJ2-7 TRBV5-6 ASSYTYEQY
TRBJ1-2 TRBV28 ASTPGGWGNGYT
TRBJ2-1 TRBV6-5 ASSNQPNRGSF
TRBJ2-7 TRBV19 ASSTLAGVGEQY
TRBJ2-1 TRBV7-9 ASSLDGRGEQF
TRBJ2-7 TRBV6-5 ASTRERGAYEQY
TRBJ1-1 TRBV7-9 ASSPRDREAF
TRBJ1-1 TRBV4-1 ASSQVQDRRLNTEAF
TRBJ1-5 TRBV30 AWSPSRDQPQH
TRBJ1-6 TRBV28 ATSGQGNSPLH
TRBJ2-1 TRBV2 ASSVEGGEQF
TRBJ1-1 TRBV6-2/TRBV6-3 ASSGPGLNTEAF
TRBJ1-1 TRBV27 ASSFGQWDTEAF
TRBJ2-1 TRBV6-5 ASIRLAGGGDEQF
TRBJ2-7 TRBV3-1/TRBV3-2 ASSQVYGNEQY
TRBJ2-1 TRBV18 ASSPPSRTGSSYNEQF
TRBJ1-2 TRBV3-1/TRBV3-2 ASSQGVEAGGYT
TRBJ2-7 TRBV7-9 ASSWEGPNEQY
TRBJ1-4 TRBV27 ASSLYNSREKLF
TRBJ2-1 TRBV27 ASSRDRGGNEQF
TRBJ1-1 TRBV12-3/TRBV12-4 ASRGDRAEAF
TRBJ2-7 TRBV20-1 SGGREYEQY
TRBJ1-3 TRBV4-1 ASSLSSGTQGNTIY
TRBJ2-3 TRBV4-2 ASSQDLFASGSSSTDTQY
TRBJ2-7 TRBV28 ATERVAGLSYEQY
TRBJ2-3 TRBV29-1 SVQRGGTDTQY
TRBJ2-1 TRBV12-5 ASGSRVGGRRVEQF
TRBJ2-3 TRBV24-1 ATSDRSGTSGRDTQY
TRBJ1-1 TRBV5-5 ASTWGQAKNTEAF
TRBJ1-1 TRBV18 ASSSRDRPTEAF
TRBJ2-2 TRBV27 ASSLSFRATGELF
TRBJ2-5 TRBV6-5 ASSDAGVGETQY
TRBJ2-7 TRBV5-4 ASSNPGQGFYEQY
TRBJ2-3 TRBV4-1 ASSQDVWPGNTQY
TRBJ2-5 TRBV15 ATSRDVGDEETQY
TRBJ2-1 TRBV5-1 ASCGVHNEQF
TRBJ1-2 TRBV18 ASSPRELGGLSYGYT
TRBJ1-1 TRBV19 ASKRTGDAEAF
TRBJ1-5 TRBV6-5 ASSYSLRSNQPQH
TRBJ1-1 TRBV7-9 ASSLVLPGVEAF
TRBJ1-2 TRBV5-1 ASSYVPGQGQGGYT
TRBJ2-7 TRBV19 ASSPGQGVLYEQY
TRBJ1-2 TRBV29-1 SARTGGANYGYT
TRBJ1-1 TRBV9 ASSVRGNTEAF
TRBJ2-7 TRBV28 ASSLAGVYEQY
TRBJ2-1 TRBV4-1 ASSQFFPSGRFTF
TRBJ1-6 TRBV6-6 ASSLRRQGGTYNSPLH
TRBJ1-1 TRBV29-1 SVNLRGVNTEAF
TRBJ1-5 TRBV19 ASSGDRGRVGNQPQH
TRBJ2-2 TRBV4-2 ASSQALLAGELF
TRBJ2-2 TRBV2 ASSVRNTGELF